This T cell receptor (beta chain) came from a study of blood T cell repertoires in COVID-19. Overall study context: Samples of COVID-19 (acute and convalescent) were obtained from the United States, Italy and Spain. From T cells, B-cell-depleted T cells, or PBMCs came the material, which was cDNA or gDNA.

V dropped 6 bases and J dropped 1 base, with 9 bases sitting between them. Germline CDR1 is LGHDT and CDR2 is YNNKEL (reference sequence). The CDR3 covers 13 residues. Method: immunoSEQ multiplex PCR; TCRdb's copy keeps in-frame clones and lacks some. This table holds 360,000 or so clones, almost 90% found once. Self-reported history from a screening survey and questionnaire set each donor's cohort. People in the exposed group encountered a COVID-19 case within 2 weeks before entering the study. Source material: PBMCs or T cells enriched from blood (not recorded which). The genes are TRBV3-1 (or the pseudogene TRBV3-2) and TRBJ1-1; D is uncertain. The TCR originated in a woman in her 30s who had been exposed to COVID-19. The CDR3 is CASRYTENTEAFF. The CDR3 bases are TGTGCCAGCAGGTATACAGAGAACACTGAAGCTTTCTTT.